This note documents a single T cell receptor beta chain sequence. This CDR3 is 17 amino acids long. Germline assignment: CDR1 LGHDT and CDR2 YNNKEL (reference sequence). J gave up 3 bases and V 2 bases, and 7 bases lay outside the gene matches. This entry is derived from a study of patients and donors after allogeneic stem cell transplantation. TCRdb re-analysed the RT-PCR reads in MiXCR, keeping a single row per CDR3 protein. The sample includes tens of thousands of distinct CDR3 sequences, about 48% of them seen just once. V and J are TRBV3-1 and TRBJ2-7, with TRBD2 identical over 13 bases. The receptor's source is a human donor who was either an allogeneic HSCT recipient or a stem cell or donor lymphocyte infusion donor (not recorded which). It is not recorded whose cells these are; they may come from a transplant donor. Sequencing was done on a sample of blood, either unsorted or a sorted T cell fraction (not recorded which). This chain's CDR3 is CASSQSGGLAGLYEQYF. The CDR3 DNA follows: TGTGCCAGCAGCCAAAGTGGGGGACTAGCGGGACTCTACGAGCAGTACTTC.